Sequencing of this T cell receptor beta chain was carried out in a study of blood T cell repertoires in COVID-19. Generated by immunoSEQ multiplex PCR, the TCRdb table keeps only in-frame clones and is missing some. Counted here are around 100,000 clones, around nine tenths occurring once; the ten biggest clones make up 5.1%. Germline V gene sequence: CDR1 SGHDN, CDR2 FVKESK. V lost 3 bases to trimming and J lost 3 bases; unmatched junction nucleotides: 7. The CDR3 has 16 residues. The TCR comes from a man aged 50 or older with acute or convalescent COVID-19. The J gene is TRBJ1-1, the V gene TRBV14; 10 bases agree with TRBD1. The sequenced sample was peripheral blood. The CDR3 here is CASSHFAGTGDTEAFF. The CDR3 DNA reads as TGTGCCAGCAGCCATTTTGCGGGGACAGGGGACACTGAAGCTTTCTTT.